Presented here are 22 T cell receptor beta chains from one specimen sequenced in a study of control samples from healthy donors and cancer patients. Here immunoSEQ multiplex PCR was the method, and the copy in TCRdb shows in-frame clones only, minus some. Counted here are over 150,000 clones, around 94% occurring once; the ten biggest clones make up less than 15%. Material for sequencing was PBMCs. The receptors shown here come from a man in his 60s with colorectal cancer.

The V gene is TRBV7-9, the J gene TRBJ2-7; D gene unclear. V gave up 1 base and J gave up 2 bases, with 6 bases separating them. The CDR3 loop spans 13 amino acids. CDR1 is SEHNR and CDR2 is FQNEAQ in the germline V gene (reference sequence). CDR3 sequence reads: CASSLDGPYEQYF. The CDR3 DNA reads as TGTGCCAGCAGCTTAGACGGCCCCTACGAGCAGTACTTC.

About this clone: Other DNA variants within this sample encode the same CDR3. The rearrangement links TRBV19 to TRBJ2-1, with 7 bases identical to TRBD1. CDR1 and CDR2 (germline): LNHDA, SQIVND (reference sequence). This CDR3 has 13 amino acids. V lost 3 bases to trimming and J lost 5 bases; unmatched junction nucleotides: 1. CDR3 protein: CASSIDRDNEQFF. The CDR3 nucleotides are TGTGCCAGTAGTATCGACAGGGACAATGAGCAGTTCTTC.

The chain uses TRBV5-5 and TRBJ1-4; D uncertain. CDR1 SGHKS and CDR2 YYEKEE come from the germline V gene (reference sequence). CDR3 length equals 15 residues. Trimming took off 0 bases at V and 4 bases at J, with 10 bases between the two ends. CDR3 protein: CASSLAEAINEKLFF. The CDR3 nucleotides read TGTGCCAGCAGCTTGGCGGAGGCCATTAATGAAAAACTGTTTTTT.

The CDR3 region is CAWITDWVYGYTF. Written as DNA, the CDR3 is TGTGCCTGGATTACTGACTGGGTCTATGGCTACACCTTC. V is TRBV30 and J is TRBJ1-2; D is ambiguous. This CDR3 has 13 amino acids. The V end was cut by 4 bases, the J end by 4 bases, with 13 bases between. Per germline, CDR1 GTSNPN and CDR2 SVGIG (reference sequence).

The chain has TRBV30 and TRBJ1-6; tentatively, D is TRBD1 (6 bases). The CDR3 consists of 13 residues. Between the trimmed V and J ends, which lost 5 bases and 9 bases, there was a span of 14 bases. CDR1 is GTSNPN and CDR2 is SVGIG in the germline V gene (reference sequence). CDR3 loop: CAWAGQGVSPLHF. The CDR3 DNA sequence: TGTGCCTGGGCGGGACAAGGCGTTTCACCCCTCCACTTT.

This clone was recorded only once. The chain has TRBV19 and TRBJ2-3; D not resolved. Germline CDR1 LNHDA, CDR2 SQIVND (reference sequence). This CDR3 is 13 amino acids long. Trimming took off 5 bases at V and 2 bases at J, with 8 bases between the two ends. For the CDR3, the DNA is TGTGCCAGTAGTCCCGGGTTCACAGATACGCAGTATTTT. This encodes CASSPGFTDTQYF.

This chain connects TRBV6-6 to TRBJ1-6; D not certain. The CDR3 totals 14 residues. Between the trimmed V and J ends, which lost 2 bases and 6 bases, there was a span of 8 bases. CDR1 and CDR2 (germline): MNHNY, SVGAGI (reference sequence). The CDR3 region is CASSYEQLNSPLHF. The CDR3, as DNA: TGTGCCAGCAGTTACGAGCAACTTAATTCACCCCTCCACTTT.

V usage is TRBV6-2 or TRBV6-3 and J usage is TRBJ2-1; D ambiguous. CDR3 size: 15 residues. Trimming left V 6 bases short and J 0 bases short, with 12 bases between. In germline, CDR1 is MNHEY, CDR2 SVGEGT. This CDR3 is CASSLRSSSYNEQFF. The CDR3 DNA is TGTGCCAGCAGCCTTAGGTCTAGCTCCTACAATGAGCAGTTCTTC.

The V gene is TRBV30, the J gene TRBJ1-2, with D perhaps matching TRBD1 (6 bases). CDR3 length equals 12 residues. The V gene lost 1 base and the J gene lost 7 bases, with 10 bases spanning the gap. Germline values: CDR1 GTSNPN, CDR2 SVGIG (reference sequence). CDR3 in amino acids: CAWSAQGIGYTF. Here the CDR3 DNA reads TGTGCCTGGAGTGCGCAGGGGATTGGCTACACCTTC.

The chain is built from TRBV29-1 and TRBJ2-5; 12 bases align to TRBD1. Germline trimming cut 4 bases from V and 3 bases from J; bases unmatched to any gene: 3. This CDR3 is built from 14 residues. Germline V lookup: CDR1 SQVTM, CDR2 ANQGSEA. CDR3 bases: TGCAGCGTTGGGGGACAGGGGGCCGAAGAGACCCAGTACTTC. As protein: CSVGGQGAEETQYF. Complete variable domain (other parts from reference TRBV29-1 and TRBJ2-5): SAVISQKPSRDICQRGTSLTIQCQVDSQVTMMFWYRQQPGQSLTLIATANQGSEATYESGFVIDKFPISRPNLTFSTLTVSNMSPEDSSIYLCSVGGQGAEETQYFGPGTRLLVL.

The chain recombines TRBV18 with TRBJ2-7; tentatively, D is TRBD1 (5 bases). V lost 6 bases to trimming and J lost 3 bases, with 18 bases between them. The CDR3 totals 15 residues. Germline CDR1 and CDR2: KGHSH and LQKENI. CDR3 sequence reads: CASSLRQGPFYEQYF. In DNA form, the CDR3 reads TGTGCCAGCTCTCTGAGGCAGGGTCCATTCTACGAGCAGTACTTC.

V and J are TRBV24-1 and TRBJ2-2, with 10 bases lining up with TRBD2. With V trimmed by 4 bases and J by 7 bases, 8 bases remained unmatched. This CDR3 is 16 amino acids long. Germline assignment: CDR1 KGHDR and CDR2 SFDVKD. The CDR3 DNA sequence: TGTGCCACCAGTGACCCAGCGGGGGGGCCCGGCGGGGAGCTGTTTTTT. Amino acids: CATSDPAGGPGGELFF.

CDR3 protein: CASSYSIAGGQGIQYF. As DNA, the CDR3 is TGTGCCAGCAGTTACTCGATCGCGGGGGGGCAGGGAATTCAGTACTTC. V and J are TRBV6-2 or TRBV6-3 and TRBJ2-4; 9 bases are a match to TRBD2. The CDR3 is 16 amino acids. After removal of 0 bases from V and 10 bases from J, the junction contained 10 bases not matched to a gene. Per germline, CDR1 MNHEY and CDR2 SVGEGT.

This clone showed up just once. The rearrangement links TRBV27 to TRBJ1-6; possibly TRBD1 for D (6 bases). The V gene lost 3 bases and the J gene lost 2 bases, with 8 bases spanning the gap. The CDR3 is 15 amino acids. CDR1 is MNHEY, CDR2 SMNVEV, per germline (reference sequence). The CDR3 DNA sequence: TGTGCCAGCAGTTTCGGGGGCACCTATAATTCACCCCTCCACTTT. Its translation: CASSFGGTYNSPLHF.

Concerning this clone itself: At one of its ends the junction is not consistent with the germline gene, which may arise from a read error. Distinct nucleotide sequences in the sample also encode this CDR3. The rearrangement links TRBV30 to TRBJ2-7; a weak D match, TRBD1 (5 bases). CDR3 length equals 14 residues. CDR1 GTSNPN and CDR2 SVGIG come from the germline V gene (reference sequence). Here the CDR3 DNA reads TGTGCTTGGAGTGTAGATTCAGGGTCCTACGAGCAGTACTTC. Amino acid sequence: CAWSVDSGSYEQYF.

The V and J genes are TRBV7-9 and TRBJ1-5; D possibly corresponds to TRBD1 (5 bases). The CDR3 extends over 12 amino acids. Looked up from germline, CDR1 is SEHNR and CDR2 is FQNEAQ (reference sequence). Deletions cut 8 bases from V and 9 bases from J, with 14 bases between. The CDR3 DNA follows: TGTGCCAGCGAACTAATGGGGGGGCCCCAGCATTTT. Translation gives CASELMGGPQHF.

The chain's CDR3 is CASSHPGLAVQETQYF. CDR3 coding DNA: TGTGCCAGCAGCCACCCCGGACTAGCAGTACAAGAGACCCAGTACTTC. The chain uses TRBV4-2 and TRBJ2-5; 8 positions agree with TRBD2. The CDR3 is 16 amino acids. With 3 bases clipped from V and 2 bases from J, the junction kept 8 bases outside the gene matches. Looked up from germline, CDR1 is LGHNA and CDR2 is YNFKEQ.

In nucleotides, the CDR3 is TGTGCCTGGAGTGTGGCAGGGGGCGTCGCAGATACGCAGTATTTT. Its translation: CAWSVAGGVADTQYF. This chain joins TRBV30 and TRBJ2-3, with 8 bases that match TRBD1. The germline CDR1 and CDR2 sequences are GTSNPN and SVGIG (reference sequence). V shed 0 bases and J 4 bases; nucleotides not matched to a gene: 6. This CDR3 contains 15 residues.

This chain links TRBV9 with TRBJ1-6; tentative D call: TRBD1 (6 bases). The V end was cut by 0 bases, the J end by 0 bases, with 16 bases between. Germline CDR1 reads SGDLS; CDR2 reads YYNGEE. The CDR3 totals 19 residues. CDR3 amino acids: CASSVVGGAASSYNSPLHF. The CDR3 nucleotides are TGTGCCAGCAGCGTAGTAGGGGGGGCAGCCAGCTCCTATAATTCACCCCTCCACTTT.

The rearrangement links TRBV12-3 or TRBV12-4 to TRBJ1-2; possible D gene TRBD1, 6 bases. The CDR3 length is 12 residues. Trimming left V 7 bases short and J 10 bases short, with 16 bases between. DNA for the CDR3: TGTGCCAGCACACCAAACAGGGTCTCCTACACCTTC. It yields the protein CASTPNRVSYTF.

The chain links TRBV10-3 to TRBJ2-7, with a weak D call TRBD2 (6 bases). The germline V gene encodes CDR1 ENHRY and CDR2 SYGVKD. Trimming took off 7 bases at V and 2 bases at J, with 12 bases between the two ends. The CDR3 totals 13 residues. The CDR3 DNA follows: TGTGCCATCACGGGGGACGCTACCTACGAGCAGTACTTC. Translating it yields CAITGDATYEQYF.

The chain is built from TRBV4-1 and TRBJ2-5, with TRBD1 identical over 9 bases. Germline V lookup: CDR1 MGHRA, CDR2 YSYEKL. With 3 bases clipped from V and 2 bases from J, the junction kept 10 bases outside the gene matches. The CDR3 covers 17 residues. CDR3 region: CASSHRGQGQGQETQYF. The CDR3, as DNA: TGCGCCAGCAGCCACCGCGGACAGGGGCAAGGTCAAGAGACCCAGTACTTC.